This T cell receptor beta chain was identified during a study of T-cell memory formation after mild COVID-19. Study outcomes and limitations: Contracting clones from day 15 to 85 showed balanced CD4/CD8; later expanders favored CD4+. Within pre-infection memory, some responding clones were found, suggesting cross-reactive memory joined.

This clonotype was recorded many times. The antigen is not known. One entry per CDR3 protein results from TCRdb running MiXCR on the 5' RACE reads. The table shows about 39,000 distinct CDR3 sequences, with approximately 6.5% occurring only once. The TCR originated in an adult who had mild COVID-19 (a few samples of this study predate the infection). Cell type and time point are not known. The sample was PBMCs or a T cell subset sorted from them (not recorded which).

DNA for the CDR3: TGTGCCAGCAGCTTAGGATATGACTTCTACGAGCAGTACTTC. Its translation is CASSLGYDFYEQYF. This rearrangement joins TRBV7-2 to TRBJ2-7; D unresolved. The germline V gene has CDR1 SGHTA and CDR2 FQGNSA. CDR3 length equals 14 residues. V lost 1 base and J lost 3, with 10 bases in between.